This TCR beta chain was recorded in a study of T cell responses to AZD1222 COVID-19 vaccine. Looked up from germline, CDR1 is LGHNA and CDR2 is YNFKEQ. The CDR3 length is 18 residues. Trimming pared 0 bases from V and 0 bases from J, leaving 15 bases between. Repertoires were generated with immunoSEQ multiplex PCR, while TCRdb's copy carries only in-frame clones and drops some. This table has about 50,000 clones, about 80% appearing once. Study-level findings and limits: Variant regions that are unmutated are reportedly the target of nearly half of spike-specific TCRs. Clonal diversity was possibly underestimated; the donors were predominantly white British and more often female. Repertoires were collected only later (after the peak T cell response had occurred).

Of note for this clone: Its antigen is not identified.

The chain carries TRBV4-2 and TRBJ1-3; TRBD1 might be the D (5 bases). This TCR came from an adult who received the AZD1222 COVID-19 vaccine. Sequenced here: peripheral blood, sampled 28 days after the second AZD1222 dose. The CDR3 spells CASSQEGGWQYSGNTIYF. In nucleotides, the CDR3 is TGTGCCAGCAGCCAAGAGGGGGGGTGGCAGTACTCTGGAAACACCATATATTTT.